These 24 T cell receptor beta chains share one sample of origin, sequenced in a study of blood T cell repertoires in COVID-19. This table comes from immunoSEQ multiplex PCR, and its TCRdb copy is limited to in-frame clones, with some not included. Seen here are 200,000 to 300,000 clones, roughly 81% observed once, and the top ten hold 7.5%. Sequenced sample: peripheral blood. The source is a woman of 80 years or more with COVID-19, enrolled during active disease.

This clone was counted only a few times. This rearrangement joins TRBV11-2 to TRBJ1-2; the D is unclear. There are 14 residues in the CDR3. V lost 4 bases to trimming and J lost 9 bases, with 18 bases between them. Germline V gives CDR1 SGHAT, CDR2 FQNNGV. CDR3 sequence reads: CASSSSRGEGSYTF. The CDR3 coding sequence is TGTGCCAGCAGCTCCAGCCGGGGAGAAGGGAGCTACACCTTC.

This clone was picked up a small number of times. This chain uses TRBV6-5 with TRBJ2-2; 12 bases align to TRBD2. After removal of 7 bases from V and 7 bases from J, the junction contained 7 bases not matched to a gene. The CDR3 loop spans 15 amino acids. Germline V gene sequence: CDR1 MNHEY, CDR2 SVGAGI. The CDR3 sequence: CASNRLAGAGGELFF. The CDR3 DNA reads as TGTGCCAGCAACAGACTAGCGGGAGCAGGCGGGGAGCTGTTTTTT.

This chain uses TRBV27 with TRBJ1-2, with TRBD1 matching 10 bases. The CDR3 extends over 14 amino acids. After removal of 6 bases from V and 5 bases from J, the junction contained 6 bases not matched to a gene. Germline V gene data show CDR1 as MNHEY and CDR2 as SMNVEV (reference sequence). The CDR3 loop is CASRGTGELYGYTF. The CDR3 bases are TGTGCCAGCAGGGGGACAGGGGAACTGTATGGCTACACCTTC.

The chain combines TRBV6-4 with TRBJ1-5; no clear D gene. Trimming took off 3 bases at V and 4 bases at J, with 22 bases between the two ends. There are 18 residues in the CDR3. CDR1 and CDR2 from the germline V gene are MRHNA and SNTAGT. Here the CDR3 reads CASSELGEETTLNQPQHF. CDR3 sequence (DNA): TGTGCCAGCAGTGAACTGGGTGAGGAGACCACCTTAAATCAGCCCCAGCATTTT.

V usage is TRBV7-9 and J usage is TRBJ1-4, with 7 positions matching TRBD1. The CDR3 is 17 residues long. V shed 3 bases, J shed 8 bases, and the junction held 15 bases outside the gene matches. The germline V gene encodes CDR1 SEHNR and CDR2 FQNEAQ (reference sequence). The CDR3 DNA is TGTGCCAGCAGCTTTAGCTCCGGGAGGGGGCCGCGGGAAAAACTGTTTTTT. Protein sequence: CASSFSSGRGPREKLFF.

The V call is TRBV2, the J call TRBJ1-2, with D maybe TRBD1 (5 bases). Per germline, CDR1 SNHLY and CDR2 FYNNEI. Trimming stripped 3 bases from V and 8 bases from J, with 16 bases between. The CDR3 loop spans 14 amino acids. CDR3 nucleotides: TGTGCCAGCAGTGAGGGGCTTGAAAGGGGCGGCTACACCTTC. Residues: CASSEGLERGGYTF.

This rearrangement joins TRBV12-5 to TRBJ1-5; TRBD1 aligns across 7 bases. Germline-derived CDR1 and CDR2 are LGHNT and FRNRAP. This CDR3 has 15 residues. V shed 1 base, J shed 6 bases, and the junction held 6 bases outside the gene matches. Here the CDR3 reads CASGLGQGGRQPQHF. CDR3 in DNA: TGTGCTAGTGGTTTGGGACAGGGCGGGCGTCAGCCCCAGCATTTT.

V and J are TRBV4-2 and TRBJ2-5, with 7 bases aligning to TRBD2. The CDR3 runs 16 residues. V lost 1 base to trimming and J lost 10 bases; unmatched junction nucleotides: 15. Looked up from germline, CDR1 is LGHNA and CDR2 is YNFKEQ. In DNA, the CDR3 is TGTGCCAGCAGCCAAGTGCTGGGAGGGTCCCAGCCAGACCAGTACTTC. Protein product: CASSQVLGGSQPDQYF.

This CDR3 reads CASSSGQYIYEQYF. The CDR3 coding sequence is TGTGCCAGCAGTTCCGGACAGTATATATACGAGCAGTACTTC. The genes are TRBV28 and TRBJ2-7, with a weak D call TRBD1 (6 bases). In germline, CDR1 is MDHEN, CDR2 SYDVKM. V dropped 4 bases and J dropped 4 bases, with 14 bases sitting between them. This CDR3 contains 14 residues.

The rearrangement uses TRBV18 and TRBJ1-1, with 10 bases aligning to TRBD1. V shed 1 base, J shed 2 bases, and the junction held 10 bases outside the gene matches. The CDR3 has 18 residues. CDR1 KGHSH and CDR2 LQKENI come from the germline V gene. CDR3 loop: CASSPRPGRTGGNTEAFF. CDR3 DNA: TGTGCCAGCTCACCACGTCCAGGTCGGACAGGGGGAAACACTGAAGCTTTCTTT.

The chain uses TRBV6-5 and TRBJ1-2; D gene uncertain. This CDR3 has 12 residues. Trimming stripped 8 bases from V and 8 bases from J, with 15 bases between. From germline, CDR1 is MNHEY and CDR2 SVGAGI. CDR3 nucleotide sequence: TGTGCCAGCCGAGGAGGAAATGGCGGCTACACCTTC. This encodes CASRGGNGGYTF.

V usage is TRBV19 and J usage is TRBJ1-4, with unresolved D. Germline values: CDR1 LNHDA, CDR2 SQIVND (reference sequence). The germline V and J ends were trimmed by 8 bases and 3 bases, with 4 bases remaining between them. The CDR3 sequence is 11 residues long. CDR3 DNA: TGTGCCAGTTCTCCTAATGAAAAACTGTTTTTT. Translation gives CASSPNEKLFF.

This chain links TRBV5-6 with TRBJ2-7; a weak D match, TRBD1 (5 bases). This CDR3 is built from 13 residues. V was clipped by 5 bases and J by 3 bases, with 12 bases between them. Germline V lookup: CDR1 SGHDT, CDR2 YYEEEE. The chain's CDR3 is CASSSTGYYEQYF. CDR3 nucleotide sequence: TGTGCCAGCAGTTCTACAGGATACTACGAGCAGTACTTC.

This clone was detected only a few times. This chain connects TRBV18 to TRBJ1-2; D unresolved. The germline gives CDR1 KGHSH, CDR2 LQKENI. V shed 2 bases and J shed 4 bases, with 14 bases lying between them. This CDR3 is built from 15 residues. The CDR3 protein is CASSPETKSSYGYTF. CDR3 coding DNA: TGTGCCAGCTCACCAGAGACTAAATCCTCCTATGGCTACACCTTC. Using reference TRBV18 and TRBJ1-2 for the parts outside the CDR3, the full variable domain is NAGVMQNPRHLVRRRGQEARLRCSPMKGHSHVYWYRQLPEEGLKFMVYLQKENIIDESGMPKERFSAEFPKEGPSILRIQQVVRGDSAAYFCASSPETKSSYGYTFGSGTRLTVV.

The chain recombines TRBV18 with TRBJ1-1, with D possibly TRBD1 on 6 matching bases. The CDR3 is made up of 11 amino acids. Germline V gives CDR1 KGHSH, CDR2 LQKENI. V was trimmed by 5 bases and J by 8 bases, leaving 9 bases between them. CDR3 sequence reads: CASSSRGEAFF. CDR3 in DNA: TGTGCCAGCTCATCCAGGGGAGAAGCTTTCTTT. Full variable domain (outside the CDR3, taken from reference TRBV18 and TRBJ1-1): NAGVMQNPRHLVRRRGQEARLRCSPMKGHSHVYWYRQLPEEGLKFMVYLQKENIIDESGMPKERFSAEFPKEGPSILRIQQVVRGDSAAYFCASSSRGEAFFGQGTRLTVV.

The chain joins TRBV6-5 to TRBJ1-2; D gene uncertain. The CDR3 sequence is 15 residues long. Germline loops: CDR1 MNHEY, CDR2 SVGAGI. V lost 2 bases to trimming and J lost 4 bases, with 14 bases between them. CDR3 loop: CASSYAGGVSYGYTF. CDR3 in DNA: TGTGCCAGCAGTTACGCGGGAGGAGTAAGCTATGGCTACACCTTC.

The gene calls are TRBV11-3 and TRBJ2-5, with D uncertain. Germline assignment: CDR1 SGHNT and CDR2 YENEEA. The CDR3 sequence is 14 residues long. V was pared by 5 bases and J by 0 bases, with 10 bases between. CDR3 DNA: TGTGCCAGCAGCCCCGGCGGAAACCAAGAGACCCAGTACTTC. Protein: CASSPGGNQETQYF. Together with reference TRBV11-3 and TRBJ2-5, the CDR3 gives the full variable domain: EAGVVQSPRYKIIEKKQPVAFWCNPISGHNTLYWYLQNLGQGPELLIRYENEEAVDDSQLPKDRFSAERLKGVDSTLKIQPAELGDSAVYLCASSPGGNQETQYFGPGTRLLVL.

The chain couples TRBV4-2 to TRBJ2-5; D perhaps matches TRBD2 (5 bases). Germline CDR1 reads LGHNA; CDR2 reads YNFKEQ. Trimming took off 0 bases at V and 2 bases at J, with 13 bases between the two ends. This CDR3 is built from 16 residues. The CDR3 bases are TGTGCCAGCAGCCAAGAAGGAGGACGCCCGCAAGAGACCCAGTACTTC. Translation: CASSQEGGRPQETQYF.

V usage is TRBV7-2 and J usage is TRBJ1-5, with TRBD1 identical over 7 bases. Trimming at V came to 5 bases and at J to 2 bases, leaving 15 bases not matched to a gene. Germline V gives CDR1 SGHTA, CDR2 FQGNSA. The CDR3 runs 18 residues. The CDR3 nucleotides read TGTGCCAGCAGCAACTCTAAGCAGGGGGTGAAGGGCAATCAGCCCCAGCATTTT. Translation gives CASSNSKQGVKGNQPQHF.

The rearrangement uses TRBV28 and TRBJ1-2; D is unresolved. The CDR3 consists of 13 residues. CDR1 is MDHEN and CDR2 is SYDVKM in the germline V gene. The V and J ends lost 2 bases and 0 bases respectively, with 4 bases between them. CDR3 sequence (DNA): TGTGCCAGCAGTTTAAGAGCTAACTATGGCTACACCTTC. It yields the protein CASSLRANYGYTF.

The rearrangement uses TRBV5-4 and TRBJ2-3, with 9 positions matching TRBD2. Losses at the gene ends were 4 bases for V and 4 bases for J; bases not matched to a gene: 7. Germline CDR1 SGHNT, CDR2 YYREEE (reference sequence). The CDR3 runs 15 residues. CDR3 sequence reads: CASSGRGGAADTQYF. The CDR3 DNA sequence: TGTGCCAGCAGCGGGCGGGGGGGCGCAGCAGATACGCAGTATTTT.

This chain uses TRBV9 with TRBJ1-5; D possibly corresponds to TRBD1 (6 bases). V was trimmed by 0 bases and J by 4 bases, leaving 11 bases between them. The CDR3 totals 15 residues. The germline gives CDR1 SGDLS, CDR2 YYNGEE. Here the CDR3 DNA reads TGTGCCAGCAGCGTAGGCCCAGGGGAGAATCAGCCCCAGCATTTT. This translates into CASSVGPGENQPQHF.

The rearrangement links TRBV25-1 to TRBJ2-2, with D perhaps TRBD1 (6 bases). The CDR3 is made up of 15 amino acids. Germline CDR1 and CDR2: MGHDK and SYGVNS. V dropped 5 bases and J dropped 7 bases, with 17 bases sitting between them. Written as DNA, the CDR3 is TGTGCCAGCAGTCATCTCGACAGGTCCGACGGGGAGCTGTTTTTT. Its translation: CASSHLDRSDGELFF.

The genes are TRBV28 and TRBJ2-4, with 8 bases matching TRBD1. V lost 2 bases, J lost 9 bases, and 6 bases stayed unmatched. Per the germline V gene, CDR1 is MDHEN and CDR2 is SYDVKM. This CDR3 is 14 amino acids long. CDR3 DNA: TGTGCCAGCAGTTTACCAGGGGGCATGGTCATTCAGTACTTC. Translation gives CASSLPGGMVIQYF.